The subject of this entry is one T cell receptor beta chain. The source of the sample is a study of blood T cell repertoires in COVID-19. Study-wide background: Acute and convalescent COVID-19 specimens originated in the United States, Italy and Spain. In each case, the material was cDNA or gDNA derived from T cells, B-cell-depleted T cells, or PBMCs.

V lost 2 bases and J lost 1, with 8 bases in between. The CDR3 consists of 14 residues. From germline, CDR1 is WNHNN and CDR2 SYGVQD (reference sequence). In the study's own analysis: Reference gene primer amplification gave estimated nucleated cell counts. TCRdb keeps only in-frame clones here, not all; method: immunoSEQ multiplex PCR. V, J and clone size derive from that table, while D and trimming were established from the DNA sequence. The sample carries under 300,000 clones, less than 85% recorded once. This TCR was sampled from a man in his 60s who had recovered from COVID-19. Material for sequencing was peripheral blood. The chain recombines TRBV10-1 with TRBJ1-1; tentatively, D is TRBD1 (5 bases). In nucleotides, the CDR3 is TGCGCCAGCAGTGAGATGGGGCAGAACACTGAAGCTTTCTTT. It is translated as CASSEMGQNTEAFF.